Included here is one TCR beta chain sequence, with context. The data are from a study of shared clonotypes between healthy human individuals. Clones were sequenced by immunoSEQ multiplex PCR, and TCRdb holds only the in-frame ones, with some missing. This table holds 2 million to 2.5 million clones, less than 95% found once. The donors were adults (healthy and HIV-negative) with no recent acute infections or vaccinations. Naive CD45RA+ and memory CD45RA-negative subsets were split from CD4+ cells. V was pared by 8 bases and J by 4 bases, with 16 bases of the junction left unmatched. The CDR3 extends over 16 amino acids. Germline CDR1 reads MDHEN; CDR2 reads SYDVKM.

The chain recombines TRBV28 with TRBJ2-7; the match to TRBD1 covers 8 bases. Sequenced: naive CD4+ T cells from PBMCs. The sample's subset: CD45RA+ positively selected. The clonotype was recovered from a young man in good health. Some clones in this sample may be carry-over from other donors' samples. The CDR3 nucleotides read TGTGCCAGCCAAGGCCGACCATGGGACAGGAGATACGAGCAGTACTTC. Translated, it gives CASQGRPWDRRYEQYF.